The sequence of this T cell receptor beta chain was determined in a study of T cell responses to AZD1222 COVID-19 vaccine. Findings and caveats of the study: Most donors were white British and more were female, and clonal diversity was possibly underestimated. At 160-218 and 743-854, vaccine-associated CD4 TCRs were dominant, and they spanned spike. As reported, nearly half of all spike-specific TCRs target variant regions that are unmutated. Sampled repertoires all dated from after the peak T cell response.

The repertoire was sequenced with immunoSEQ multiplex PCR; TCRdb's copy has only in-frame clones and lacks some. The sample consists of 100,000 to 150,000 clones, about 92% of them appearing once. With regard to this clone: Its specificity is not known.

This CDR3 comprises 11 residues. V was trimmed by 4 bases and J by 2 bases, leaving 1 base between them. CDR1 is MDHEN, CDR2 SYDVKM, per germline. Here the sequenced sample was peripheral blood, taken on day 0 of MenACWY control vaccination. This rearrangement joins TRBV28 to TRBJ2-3; D remains unclear. The origin of this receptor is an adult in good health. The CDR3 coding sequence is TGTGCCAGCAGTTACACAGATACGCAGTATTTT. Translating gives CASSYTDTQYF.